A single sample is the source of the 18 T cell receptor beta chains below, sequenced in a study of blood T cell repertoires in COVID-19. TCRdb's table, derived via immunoSEQ multiplex PCR, lists solely in-frame clones and lacks some. The sample holds fewer than 350,000 clones; about 89% are singletons and the top ten take approximately 4.7%. The sequenced sample was PBMCs or T cells enriched from blood (not recorded which). These TCRs come from a man between 60 and 75 years old who had recovered from COVID-19.

The genes are TRBV4-1 and TRBJ2-3, with D perhaps TRBD2 (5 bases). V gave up 0 bases and J gave up 6 bases, with 16 bases separating them. The CDR3 has 16 amino acids. Per the germline V gene, CDR1 is MGHRA and CDR2 is YSYEKL. CDR3 amino acids: CASSQDPGWNGDTQYF. The CDR3 DNA is TGCGCCAGCAGCCAAGATCCGGGGTGGAATGGGGATACGCAGTATTTT.

In this sample, this clone turned up once. V gene TRBV5-1 combines with J gene TRBJ2-3; 11 positions match TRBD1. Per the germline V gene, CDR1 is SGHRS and CDR2 is YFSETQ. This CDR3 is built from 16 residues. V shed 3 bases and J 2 bases; nucleotides not matched to a gene: 5. The CDR3 sequence: CASSWRDRGFTDTQYF. CDR3 DNA: TGCGCCAGCAGCTGGAGGGACAGGGGGTTCACAGATACGCAGTATTTT.

This chain links TRBV5-1 with TRBJ2-1; 7 bases map to TRBD1. The CDR3 length is 13 residues. The trim removed 2 bases at V and 9 bases at J, leaving 5 bases unmatched. Germline CDR1 reads SGHRS; CDR2 reads YFSETQ. In DNA, the CDR3 is TGCGCCAGCAGCTTTTCACAGGGGAGTGAGCAGTTCTTC. This gives the protein CASSFSQGSEQFF.

V usage is TRBV7-9 and J usage is TRBJ2-1; 8 nucleotides match TRBD2. This CDR3 is 15 amino acids long. The junction had 5 bases not matched to a gene; V was cut back by 2 bases and J by 5 bases. The V gene's germline CDR1 is SEHNR and CDR2 FQNEAQ (reference sequence). CDR3 nucleotides: TGTGCCAGCAGCTTAAGACTAGCGCGCCACAATGAGCAGTTCTTC. Its translation: CASSLRLARHNEQFF.

The J gene is TRBJ1-2, the V gene TRBV11-2, with 9 positions matching TRBD1. CDR1 is SGHAT and CDR2 is FQNNGV in the germline V gene. The length of the CDR3 is 13 residues. The junction had 5 bases not matched to a gene; V was cut back by 5 bases and J by 7 bases. CDR3 DNA: TGTGCCAGCAGCCGCGACAGGGGGATTGGCTACACCTTC. Translation gives CASSRDRGIGYTF.

The chain combines TRBV14 with TRBJ1-1, with D perhaps matching TRBD1 (6 bases). Looked up from germline, CDR1 is SGHDN and CDR2 is FVKESK. The CDR3 is made up of 15 amino acids. The ends were cut back, 0 bases at V and 5 bases at J, with 13 bases in the middle. The CDR3 DNA reads TGTGCCAGCAGCCAAGAGTCAGGGGCAGTGACTGAAGCTTTCTTT. Protein product: CASSQESGAVTEAFF. The full variable domain, rest sourced from reference TRBV14 and TRBJ1-1, is EAGVTQFPSHSVIEKGQTVTLRCDPISGHDNLYWYRRVMGKEIKFLLHFVKESKQDESGMPNNRFLAERTGGTYSTLKVQPAELEDSGVYFCASSQESGAVTEAFFGQGTRLTVV.

The V and J genes are TRBV7-9 and TRBJ2-3; TRBD2 aligns across 8 bases. V lost 5 bases, J lost 2 bases, and 6 bases stayed unmatched. The CDR3 sequence is 15 residues long. Looked up from germline, CDR1 is SEHNR and CDR2 is FQNEAQ (reference sequence). In DNA, the CDR3 is TGTGCCAGCAGCCCCACCGGGAGGGCCACAGATACGCAGTATTTT. Translated: CASSPTGRATDTQYF.

This clone was counted only a few times. This chain joins TRBV19 and TRBJ1-1, with D tentatively TRBD1 (5 bases). Deletions cut 6 bases from V and 6 bases from J, with 20 bases between. Germline CDR1 LNHDA, CDR2 SQIVND (reference sequence). The CDR3 is 15 amino acids. In nucleotides, the CDR3 is TGTGCCAGTAGGATAAACATAGGGACGGGGGCTGAAGCTTTCTTT. Translating it yields CASRINIGTGAEAFF.

V is TRBV2 and J is TRBJ1-1; D possibly corresponds to TRBD1 (5 bases). This CDR3 spans 14 amino acids. Germline V CDR1 and CDR2: SNHLY, FYNNEI. The ends were cut back, 6 bases at V and 4 bases at J, with 15 bases in the middle. CDR3 DNA sequence: TGTGCCAGCAGCCAGCAACAGGTTGTCACTGAAGCTTTCTTT. This sequence encodes CASSQQQVVTEAFF.

The chain has TRBV3-1 (or the pseudogene TRBV3-2) and TRBJ1-1, with a tentative D call TRBD1 (5 bases). Germline-derived CDR1 and CDR2 are LGHDT and YNNKEL (reference sequence). The CDR3 length is 15 residues. Trimming pared 1 base from V and 1 base from J, leaving 10 bases between. CDR3 nucleotides: TGTGCCAGCAGCCAAGGGCAGGGAGGGAACACTGAAGCTTTCTTT. Its translation is CASSQGQGGNTEAFF.

The CDR3 sequence: CASSSIGLASSSSYNEQFF. Written as DNA, the CDR3 is TGTGCCAGTAGTAGTATCGGACTCGCCTCAAGTTCGTCGTACAATGAGCAGTTCTTC. The chain links TRBV19 to TRBJ2-1; TRBD2 might be the D (5 bases). Trimming took 4 bases from V and 4 from J, leaving 26 bases between them. CDR3 size: 19 residues. Germline V gives CDR1 LNHDA, CDR2 SQIVND (reference sequence).

The V call is TRBV18, the J call TRBJ2-7; weak D call: TRBD1 (6 bases). This CDR3 is built from 14 residues. V dropped 6 bases and J dropped 1 base, with 13 bases sitting between them. Looked up from germline, CDR1 is KGHSH and CDR2 is LQKENI. CDR3 loop: CASSQAQGSYEQYF. CDR3 DNA: TGTGCCAGCTCTCAAGCCCAGGGGTCCTACGAGCAGTACTTC.

V and J are TRBV7-9 and TRBJ2-1, with 11 bases that match TRBD2. The CDR3 is 17 amino acids. The germline CDR1 and CDR2 sequences are SEHNR and FQNEAQ (reference sequence). V trimming: 5 bases; J trimming: 6 bases; junction bases outside the gene matches: 12. DNA of the CDR3: TGTGCCAGCAGCGGGCGTGGCGGTAGCGGGAGGGCCAATGAGCAGTTCTTC. It encodes CASSGRGGSGRANEQFF. The variable domain in full, completed from reference TRBV7-9 and TRBJ2-1, reads DTGVSQNPRHKITKRGQNVTFRCDPISEHNRLYWYRQTLGQGPEFLTYFQNEAQLEKSRLLSDRFSAERPKGSFSTLEIQRTEQGDSAMYLCASSGRGGSGRANEQFFGPGTRLTVL.

The chain couples TRBV25-1 to TRBJ2-3, with 12 bases lining up with TRBD2. From germline, CDR1 is MGHDK and CDR2 SYGVNS. J gave up 0 bases and V 11 bases, and 12 bases lay outside the gene matches. CDR3 length: 17 residues. CDR3 protein: CAAGLAGHFGSTDTQYF. CDR3 DNA sequence: TGTGCCGCGGGACTAGCGGGCCACTTTGGTAGCACAGATACGCAGTATTTT.

DNA for the CDR3: TGTGCCAGCAGCTTATCGGGGCAGCGGGGCATTCAGTACTTC. Protein sequence: CASSLSGQRGIQYF. The rearrangement links TRBV11-2 to TRBJ2-4, with 7 nucleotides matching TRBD2. The germline V gene has CDR1 SGHAT and CDR2 FQNNGV. The CDR3 is made up of 14 amino acids. V shed 2 bases, J shed 9 bases, and the junction held 7 bases outside the gene matches. Complete variable domain (other parts from reference TRBV11-2 and TRBJ2-4): EAGVAQSPRYKIIEKRQSVAFWCNPISGHATLYWYQQILGQGPKLLIQFQNNGVVDDSQLPKDRFSAERLKGVDSTLKIQPAKLEDSAVYLCASSLSGQRGIQYFGAGTRLSVL.

The chain joins TRBV29-1 to TRBJ2-2; 11 nucleotides agree with TRBD2. Losses at the gene ends were 7 bases for V and 9 bases for J; bases not matched to a gene: 4. The length of the CDR3 is 12 residues. Germline V lookup: CDR1 SQVTM, CDR2 ANQGSEA. In DNA form, the CDR3 reads TGCAGCGGAAGACTAGCGGGACGGGAGCTGTTTTTT. Its protein product is CSGRLAGRELFF.

The V and J genes are TRBV27 and TRBJ2-7; 8 bases map to TRBD1. The CDR3 is 20 residues long. Trimming took 4 bases from V and 1 from J; bases not matched to a gene: 21. CDR1 and CDR2 (germline): MNHEY, SMNVEV (reference sequence). The CDR3 DNA reads TGTGCCAGCAGTTCGAGTTTGGGGACAGGTGGAAGGACACGTTCCTACGAGCAGTACTTC. Encoded protein: CASSSSLGTGGRTRSYEQYF.

The chain has TRBV5-1 and TRBJ1-1, with D possibly matching TRBD1 (5 bases). There are 13 residues in the CDR3. Per germline, CDR1 SGHRS and CDR2 YFSETQ. Trimming stripped 4 bases from V and 5 bases from J, with 12 bases between. The CDR3: CASSRQGDTEAFF. The CDR3 DNA sequence: TGCGCCAGCAGCAGGCAAGGGGATACTGAAGCTTTCTTT.